By sample fraction, the clone carrying this T cell receptor beta chain is medium-sized (0.01 to 0.1%). Germline CDR1 DFQATT, CDR2 SNEGSKA (reference sequence). The CDR3 totals 16 residues. V shed 3 bases, J shed 9 bases, and the junction held 17 bases outside the gene matches. For each sample, template was around 600 ng of bulk tumor genomic DNA. Several spatially distant biopsies were obtained per primary tumor intraoperatively. The study enrolled patients with untreated, newly diagnosed non-small cell lung cancer who underwent curative surgery. This sample stems from a study of immune heterogeneity within non-small cell lung tumors. The TCR beta CDR3 region was amplified by multiplex PCR employing 32 V and 13 J primers. TCRdb ran MiXCR on the multiplex PCR reads and lists one entry per CDR3 protein. The sample includes nearly 15,000 distinct CDR3 sequences, over 25% of them seen just once.

The V gene is TRBV20-1, the J gene TRBJ2-7; 10 bases map to TRBD1. Source material: lung tumor tissue. The clonotype originates from a woman aged 45-65 years with non-small cell lung cancer. For the CDR3, the DNA is TGCAGTGCTAGCCCGGGACAGGGGTTACGAAGGAAAGTGCAGTACTTC. This translates into CSASPGQGLRRKVQYF.